A single sample gave rise to the 30 T cell receptor beta chains below, sequenced in a study of blood T cell repertoires in COVID-19. Clones were sequenced by immunoSEQ multiplex PCR, and TCRdb holds only the in-frame ones, with some missing. The sample includes almost 500,000 clones, 75% to 90% of them seen just once. The material sequenced was PBMCs or T cells enriched from blood (not recorded which). The receptors come from a woman aged 60 to 75 who had recovered from COVID-19.

A word on this clone: Other DNA sequences in this specimen translate into the identical CDR3. This rearrangement joins TRBV9 to TRBJ1-1; no firm D call. From germline, CDR1 is SGDLS and CDR2 YYNGEE. Trimming shortened V by 0 bases and J by 0 bases, and 3 bases separated the two germline ends. This CDR3 comprises 13 residues. DNA for the CDR3: TGTGCCAGCAGCGTAGCGGTGAACACTGAAGCTTTCTTT. Translation: CASSVAVNTEAFF.

The rearrangement links TRBV10-2 to TRBJ2-3; TRBD2 might be the D (5 bases). V was trimmed by 4 bases and J by 4 bases, leaving 12 bases between them. Germline V gene data show CDR1 as WSHSY and CDR2 as SAAADI. The CDR3 loop spans 14 amino acids. The CDR3 sequence is CASSVLAAADTQYF. CDR3 sequence (DNA): TGCGCCAGCAGTGTATTGGCAGCGGCAGATACGCAGTATTTT.

The gene calls are TRBV30 and TRBJ2-7, with 9 bases that match TRBD1. The CDR3 runs to 13 residues. J gave up 6 bases and V 5 bases, and 8 bases lay outside the gene matches. Per the germline V gene, CDR1 is GTSNPN and CDR2 is SVGIG (reference sequence). The CDR3 DNA sequence: TGTGCCTGGGACGGACAGGGGATGAGCGAGCAGTACGTC. Translated, it gives CAWDGQGMSEQYV.

The chain recombines TRBV7-2 with TRBJ2-5; 14 bases map to TRBD2. CDR1 is SGHTA and CDR2 is FQGNSA in the germline V gene. CDR3 length equals 17 residues. The ends lost 5 bases at V and 5 bases at J; junction bases unmatched: 10. The CDR3 loop is CASSVGTSGGRRETQYF. In DNA form, the CDR3 reads TGTGCCAGCAGCGTCGGGACTAGCGGGGGCCGCCGGGAGACCCAGTACTTC.

This clone was seen just once. This chain uses TRBV12-5 with TRBJ1-5, with 7 bases matching TRBD1. CDR1 and CDR2 (germline): LGHNT, FRNRAP. V shed 7 bases and J 3 bases; nucleotides not matched to a gene: 6. The CDR3 loop spans 14 amino acids. CDR3 protein: CASATTGPNQPQHF. CDR3 DNA: TGTGCTAGTGCCACGACAGGGCCCAATCAGCCCCAGCATTTT.

V gene TRBV4-1 combines with J gene TRBJ2-2, with 9 nucleotides matching TRBD1. The CDR3 runs to 13 residues. The germline V gene encodes CDR1 MGHRA and CDR2 YSYEKL. After removal of 4 bases from V and 6 bases from J, the junction contained 0 bases not matched to a gene. Here the CDR3 reads CASSRTGAGELFF. Written as DNA, the CDR3 is TGCGCCAGCAGCCGGACAGGGGCCGGGGAGCTGTTTTTT.

The chain carries TRBV5-4 and TRBJ1-4, with 8 bases identical to TRBD1. J was trimmed by 4 bases and V by 5 bases; bases with no gene match: 1. CDR3 size: 13 residues. Germline V lookup: CDR1 SGHNT, CDR2 YYREEE (reference sequence). This chain's CDR3 is CASRDRVNEKLFF. Here the CDR3 DNA reads TGTGCCAGCAGGGACAGGGTTAATGAAAAACTGTTTTTT.

The V call is TRBV12-5, the J call TRBJ2-1, with D unclear. This CDR3 has 13 amino acids. CDR1 is LGHNT, CDR2 FRNRAP, per germline. V dropped 7 bases and J dropped 1 base, with 8 bases sitting between them. CDR3 sequence: CASVPGSYNEQFF. The CDR3 DNA follows: TGTGCTAGTGTTCCAGGTTCCTACAATGAGCAGTTCTTC.

This chain links TRBV6-6 with TRBJ2-3, with 11 bases aligning to TRBD2. The CDR3 extends over 18 amino acids. Germline V gives CDR1 MNHNY, CDR2 SVGAGI (reference sequence). V gave up 5 bases and J gave up 6 bases; unmatched junction bases: 16. CDR3 nucleotide sequence: TGTGCCAGCAGTCCCGTTGGGCTAGCGGGGGGCCGTGGGGATACGCAGTATTTT. Its protein is CASSPVGLAGGRGDTQYF.

The chain has TRBV5-5 and TRBJ1-2; D remains ambiguous. This CDR3 has 11 amino acids. V was pared by 0 bases and J by 8 bases, with 5 bases between. Germline-derived CDR1 and CDR2 are SGHKS and YYEKEE (reference sequence). The CDR3 DNA follows: TGTGCCAGCAGCTTGGCCAGGGGCTACACCTTC. It codes for CASSLARGYTF.

The rearrangement uses TRBV5-1 and TRBJ1-6; 12 bases line up with TRBD1. Losses at the gene ends were 7 bases for V and 13 bases for J; bases not matched to a gene: 6. This CDR3 spans 13 amino acids. The germline V gene encodes CDR1 SGHRS and CDR2 YFSETQ. CDR3 residues: CASGTGGVRPLHF. The CDR3 DNA reads TGCGCCAGCGGGACAGGGGGCGTACGGCCCCTCCACTTT.

The chain links TRBV7-2 to TRBJ1-1, with a possible D match to TRBD1 (5 bases). The CDR3 sequence is 14 residues long. V shed 5 bases and J shed 4 bases, with 14 bases lying between them. Germline V gene sequence: CDR1 SGHTA, CDR2 FQGNSA. CDR3 amino acids: CASSRGGGGTEAFF. DNA of the CDR3: TGTGCCAGCAGCCGCGGTGGGGGGGGCACTGAAGCTTTCTTT.

The CDR3 is CASSRLAGVIGETQYF. The CDR3 coding sequence is TGTGCCAGCAGTCGACTAGCGGGGGTAATAGGGGAGACCCAGTACTTC. The V and J genes are TRBV6-6 and TRBJ2-5, with TRBD2 identical over 12 bases. This CDR3 contains 16 residues. The ends lost 5 bases at V and 5 bases at J; junction bases unmatched: 9. CDR1 and CDR2 from the germline V gene are MNHNY and SVGAGI (reference sequence).

The chain joins TRBV19 to TRBJ1-5; D might be TRBD1 (5 bases). V was shortened by 7 bases and J by 3 bases, with 19 bases between the two germline ends. The CDR3 extends over 16 amino acids. Germline V gives CDR1 LNHDA, CDR2 SQIVND (reference sequence). The CDR3 nucleotides read TGTGCCAGTACCCCCTACCAGGGATCGTCCAATCAGCCCCAGCATTTT. Translation: CASTPYQGSSNQPQHF. Looking up the rest from reference TRBV19 and TRBJ1-5 gives the full variable domain: DGGITQSPKYLFRKEGQNVTLSCEQNLNHDAMYWYRQDPGQGLRLIYYSQIVNDFQKGDIAEGYSVSREKKESFPLTVTSAQKNPTAFYLCASTPYQGSSNQPQHFGDGTRLSIL.

This chain links TRBV2 with TRBJ2-3; D possibly corresponds to TRBD1 (5 bases). In germline, CDR1 is SNHLY, CDR2 FYNNEI. The CDR3 loop spans 14 amino acids. V shed 5 bases and J shed 1 base, with 10 bases lying between them. The CDR3 bases are TGTGCCAGCAGTACAGGACCCCGCACAGATACGCAGTATTTT. Protein product: CASSTGPRTDTQYF.

This chain connects TRBV12-5 to TRBJ1-6; the D gene is possibly TRBD1 (6 bases). This CDR3 has 16 amino acids. Germline CDR1 LGHNT, CDR2 FRNRAP. V lost 0 bases and J lost 9, with 15 bases in between. CDR3 sequence reads: CASGLVLSGAGSPLHF. CDR3 coding DNA: TGTGCTAGTGGTTTGGTACTTTCAGGGGCCGGTTCACCCCTCCACTTT.

This chain links TRBV18 with TRBJ2-5; 7 bases map to TRBD1. The CDR3 loop spans 16 amino acids. The V gene's germline CDR1 is KGHSH and CDR2 LQKENI. J lost 3 bases, V lost 3 bases, and 10 bases had no gene match. DNA for the CDR3: TGTGCCAGCTCACCCGCACCTGGGGGACAGAAAGAGACCCAGTACTTC. It yields the protein CASSPAPGGQKETQYF.

V gene TRBV10-3 combines with J gene TRBJ1-2; 8 bases line up with TRBD1. The junction had 9 bases not matched to a gene; V was cut back by 6 bases and J by 6 bases. CDR1 is ENHRY and CDR2 is SYGVKD in the germline V gene. There are 14 residues in the CDR3. The CDR3 DNA reads TGTGCCATCAGCGCACAGGGGGGGGGAGATGGCTACACCTTC. Translation gives CAISAQGGGDGYTF.

This clone was detected only a few times. The chain links TRBV7-6 to TRBJ1-1; perhaps TRBD1 as D (6 bases). Trimming took off 6 bases at V and 2 bases at J, with 16 bases between the two ends. CDR3 length: 15 residues. Germline loops: CDR1 SGHVS, CDR2 FNYEAQ. The CDR3 DNA reads as TGTGCCAGCAGTCCGCGAAGGGGGGGAAACACTGAAGCTTTCTTT. This gives the protein CASSPRRGGNTEAFF.

The sample holds one count of this clone. This chain links TRBV12-3 or TRBV12-4 with TRBJ2-7; D unresolved. CDR3 length equals 12 residues. Trimming pared 3 bases from V and 6 bases from J, leaving 9 bases between. The DNA for the CDR3 is TGTGCCAGCAGTTTCTCCGGGTCCGAGCAGTACGTC. Residues: CASSFSGSEQYV.

The chain recombines TRBV3-1 (or the pseudogene TRBV3-2) with TRBJ1-2; no firm D call. Germline CDR1 LGHDT, CDR2 YNNKEL (reference sequence). The CDR3 has 15 amino acids. Trimming left V 0 bases short and J 3 bases short, with 11 bases between. The CDR3 reads CASSQDSGAHYGYTF. CDR3 nucleotides: TGTGCCAGCAGCCAAGACAGCGGCGCACACTATGGCTACACCTTC.

The V and J genes are TRBV5-5 and TRBJ2-2, with D tentatively TRBD2 (5 bases). The V end was cut by 5 bases, the J end by 2 bases, with 16 bases between. Germline CDR1 and CDR2: SGHKS and YYEKEE (reference sequence). CDR3 size: 16 residues. In DNA form, the CDR3 reads TGTGCCAGCAGATTGAGTAGCGAGGTTAACACCGGGGAGCTGTTTTTT. This translates into CASRLSSEVNTGELFF. The full variable domain, with the rest looked up from reference TRBV5-5 and TRBJ2-2, is DAGVTQSPTHLIKTRGQQVTLRCSPISGHKSVSWYQQVLGQGPQFIFQYYEKEERGRGNFPDRFSARQFPNYSSELNVNALLLGDSALYLCASRLSSEVNTGELFFGEGSRLTVL.

The CDR3 loop reads CASSLVGSGISNQPQHF. Here the CDR3 DNA reads TGTGCCAGCAGCTTAGTTGGTTCCGGGATTAGCAATCAGCCCCAGCATTTT. The V gene is TRBV7-8, the J gene TRBJ1-5; no clear D gene. The V and J ends lost 1 base and 0 bases respectively, with 13 bases between them. CDR3 length equals 17 residues. Germline V gene data show CDR1 as SGHVS and CDR2 as FQNEAQ.

The chain is built from TRBV3-1 (or the pseudogene TRBV3-2) and TRBJ1-2; tentatively, D is TRBD1 (6 bases). Germline V gives CDR1 LGHDT, CDR2 YNNKEL (reference sequence). Deletions cut 1 base from V and 4 bases from J, with 13 bases between. CDR3 length: 15 amino acids. CDR3 nucleotide sequence: TGTGCCAGCAGCCAAGCGGTACAGGGAAGCTATGGCTACACCTTC. It is translated as CASSQAVQGSYGYTF.

The CDR3 loop reads CATSRLTGELFF. CDR3 sequence (DNA): TGTGCCACCAGCAGACTCACCGGGGAGCTGTTTTTT. This sequence joins TRBV15 and TRBJ2-2, with no clear D. Germline V gives CDR1 LNHNV, CDR2 YYDKDF (reference sequence). The CDR3 spans 12 residues. Trimming left V 2 bases short and J 4 bases short, with 2 bases between.

This clone turned up a few times. The gene calls are TRBV7-9 and TRBJ1-1; D ambiguous. Germline V gene sequence: CDR1 SEHNR, CDR2 FQNEAQ (reference sequence). The CDR3 runs 14 residues. Trimming shortened V by 2 bases and J by 1 base, and 8 bases separated the two germline ends. The CDR3 here is CASSLPTANTEAFF. The CDR3 bases are TGTGCCAGCAGCTTACCCACAGCGAACACTGAAGCTTTCTTT.

The rearrangement uses TRBV30 and TRBJ1-3; D might be TRBD1 (5 bases). CDR3 length equals 17 residues. The germline gives CDR1 GTSNPN, CDR2 SVGIG (reference sequence). Trimming left V 0 bases short and J 3 bases short, with 18 bases between. CDR3 sequence reads: CAWSVRFRGTYGNTIYF. The CDR3 DNA reads TGTGCCTGGAGTGTAAGGTTCCGCGGGACTTATGGAAACACCATATATTTT.

This clone was detected only once. This chain connects TRBV12-5 to TRBJ1-1; 7 bases agree with TRBD1. Germline assignment: CDR1 LGHNT and CDR2 FRNRAP. This CDR3 is built from 13 residues. Germline trimming cut 6 bases from V and 4 bases from J; bases unmatched to any gene: 5. The CDR3: CASGKGGFTEAFF. Here the CDR3 DNA reads TGTGCTAGTGGCAAAGGGGGCTTCACTGAAGCTTTCTTT.

The chain uses TRBV5-1 and TRBJ1-3; the D gene is possibly TRBD1 (5 bases). Trimming pared 5 bases from V and 3 bases from J, leaving 9 bases between. The V gene's germline CDR1 is SGHRS and CDR2 YFSETQ. CDR3 length: 13 residues. CDR3 protein: CASRGLGGNTIYF. As DNA, the CDR3 is TGCGCCAGCAGGGGGCTAGGTGGAAACACCATATATTTT.

The chain couples TRBV5-6 to TRBJ1-1, with a weak D call TRBD1 (5 bases). The ends were cut back, 0 bases at V and 0 bases at J, with 21 bases in the middle. Germline V gene sequence: CDR1 SGHDT, CDR2 YYEEEE. The CDR3 sequence is 19 residues long. Written as DNA, the CDR3 is TGTGCCAGCAGCTTGGTAGTCTTCCGGAGCAGGGAGGTGAACACTGAAGCTTTCTTT. Its protein product is CASSLVVFRSREVNTEAFF. Together with reference TRBV5-6 and TRBJ1-1, the CDR3 gives the full variable domain: DAGVTQSPTHLIKTRGQQVTLRCSPKSGHDTVSWYQQALGQGPQFIFQYYEEEERQRGNFPDRFSGHQFPNYSSELNVNALLLGDSALYLCASSLVVFRSREVNTEAFFGQGTRLTVV.